A single T cell receptor beta chain is shown here with its context. Its antigen is still unknown. The data belong to a study of T cell repertoires in cytomegalovirus infection. Study details: Recently identified HLA-C-restricted CMV epitopes were used, and well-studied HLA-B-restricted CMV epitopes were used as well. Study outcomes and limitations: Predominance within the ex vivo response was attributable to HLA-C-restricted CMV-specific TCR beta clonotypes.

TCRdb fed the reads into MiXCR, producing one record per CDR3 protein. The sample contains fewer than 150,000 distinct CDR3 sequences, roughly 30% of which appear only once. The V gene end was trimmed by 5 bases and the J gene end by 4 bases; junction bases not matched to a gene: 21. CDR3 length equals 20 residues. Sample: CD8+ T cells from cultured PBMCs, taken from culture after CMV antigen stimulation. This clonotype was obtained from a human donor in good health (CMV status not recorded). Some clones in this sample may be carry-over from other donors' samples. The chain recombines TRBV12-3 or TRBV12-4 with TRBJ1-2, with 11 bases lining up with TRBD1. CDR3: CASSRDRGEGTGILGYGYTF. CDR3 nucleotide sequence: TGTGCCAGCAGTAGGGACAGGGGGGAGGGAACCGGGATTCTTGGCTATGGCTACACCTTC.